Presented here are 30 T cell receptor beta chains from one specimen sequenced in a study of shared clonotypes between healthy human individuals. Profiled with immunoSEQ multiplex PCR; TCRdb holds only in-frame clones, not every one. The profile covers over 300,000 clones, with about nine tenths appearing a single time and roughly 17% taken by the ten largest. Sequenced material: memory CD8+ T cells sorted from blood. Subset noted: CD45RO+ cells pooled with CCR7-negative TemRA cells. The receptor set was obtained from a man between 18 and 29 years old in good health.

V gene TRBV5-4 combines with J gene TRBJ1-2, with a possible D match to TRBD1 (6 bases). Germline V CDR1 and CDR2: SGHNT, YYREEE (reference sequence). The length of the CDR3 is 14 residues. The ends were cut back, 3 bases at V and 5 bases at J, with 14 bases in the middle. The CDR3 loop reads CASSWPDSLYGYTF. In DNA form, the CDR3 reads TGTGCCAGCAGCTGGCCGGACAGCTTGTATGGCTACACCTTC.

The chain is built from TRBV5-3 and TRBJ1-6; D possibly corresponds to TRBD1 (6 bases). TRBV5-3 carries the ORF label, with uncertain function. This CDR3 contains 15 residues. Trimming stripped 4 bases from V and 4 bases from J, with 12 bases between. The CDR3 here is CARSPGQKYNSPLHF. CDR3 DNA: TGTGCCAGAAGCCCCGGACAGAAATATAATTCACCCCTCCACTTT.

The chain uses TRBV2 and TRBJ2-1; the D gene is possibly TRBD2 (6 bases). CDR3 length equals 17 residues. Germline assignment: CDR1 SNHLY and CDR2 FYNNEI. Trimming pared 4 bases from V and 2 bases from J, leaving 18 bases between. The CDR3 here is CASSAPFGGGTYNEQFF. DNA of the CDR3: TGTGCCAGCAGTGCCCCCTTCGGGGGTGGGACCTACAATGAGCAGTTCTTC.

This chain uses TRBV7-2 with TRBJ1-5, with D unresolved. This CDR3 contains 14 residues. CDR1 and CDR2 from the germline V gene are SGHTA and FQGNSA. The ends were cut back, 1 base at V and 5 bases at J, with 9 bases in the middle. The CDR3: CASSLVGRHQPQHF. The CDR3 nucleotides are TGTGCCAGCAGCTTAGTTGGCAGGCATCAGCCCCAGCATTTT.

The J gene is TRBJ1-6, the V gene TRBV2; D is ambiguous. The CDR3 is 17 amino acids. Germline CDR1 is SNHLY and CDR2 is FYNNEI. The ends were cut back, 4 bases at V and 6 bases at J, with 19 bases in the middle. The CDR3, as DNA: TGTGCCAGCAGTGGGGAATCCGGCAGATTTTTTAATTCACCCCTCCACTTT. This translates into CASSGESGRFFNSPLHF.

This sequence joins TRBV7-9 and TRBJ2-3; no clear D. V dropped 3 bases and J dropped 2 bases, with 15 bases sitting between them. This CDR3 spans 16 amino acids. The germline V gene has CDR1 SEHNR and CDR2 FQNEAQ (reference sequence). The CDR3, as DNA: TGTGCCAGCAGCTTTCGGTACCCGACTCCCACAGATACGCAGTATTTT. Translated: CASSFRYPTPTDTQYF.

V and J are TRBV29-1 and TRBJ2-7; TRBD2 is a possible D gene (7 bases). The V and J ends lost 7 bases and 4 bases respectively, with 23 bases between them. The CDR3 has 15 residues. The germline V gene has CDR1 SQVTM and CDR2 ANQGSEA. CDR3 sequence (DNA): TGCAGCGGCCTTGGGGGGGGCGACAGCCTTTACGAGCAGTACTTC. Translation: CSGLGGGDSLYEQYF.

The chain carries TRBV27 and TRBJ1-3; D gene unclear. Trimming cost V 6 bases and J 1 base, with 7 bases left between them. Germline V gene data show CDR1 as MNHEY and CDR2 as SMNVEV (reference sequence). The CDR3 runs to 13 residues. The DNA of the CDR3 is TGTGCCAGCAGCCCGGGGTCTGGAAACACCATATATTTT. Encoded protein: CASSPGSGNTIYF.

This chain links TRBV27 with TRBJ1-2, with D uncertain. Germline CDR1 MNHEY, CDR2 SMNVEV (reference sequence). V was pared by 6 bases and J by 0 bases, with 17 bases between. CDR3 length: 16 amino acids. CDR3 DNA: TGTGCCAGCAGCACCCGTCTGGAAGGCGCTAACTATGGCTACACCTTC. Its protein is CASSTRLEGANYGYTF.

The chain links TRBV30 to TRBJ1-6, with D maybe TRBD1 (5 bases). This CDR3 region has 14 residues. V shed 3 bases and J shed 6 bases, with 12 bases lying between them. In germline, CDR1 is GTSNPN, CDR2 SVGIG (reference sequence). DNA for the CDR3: TGTGCCTGGAGATTCTGGGGGGGTAATTCACCCCTCCACTTT. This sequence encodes CAWRFWGGNSPLHF.

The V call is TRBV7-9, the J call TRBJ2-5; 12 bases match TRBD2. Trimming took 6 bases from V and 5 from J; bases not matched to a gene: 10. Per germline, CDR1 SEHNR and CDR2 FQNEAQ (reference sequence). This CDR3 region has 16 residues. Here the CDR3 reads CASSSTTSGSPETQYF. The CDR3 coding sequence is TGTGCCAGCAGTTCAACGACTAGCGGGAGCCCGGAGACCCAGTACTTC.

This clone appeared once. For the CDR3, the DNA is TGTGCCAGCAGCTTAGGCGGGGGGCATGAGTACGAGCAGTACTTC. Protein sequence: CASSLGGGHEYEQYF. V gene TRBV13 combines with J gene TRBJ2-7; the D gene is possibly TRBD2 (7 bases). Germline V gene data show CDR1 as PRHDT and CDR2 as FYEKMQ (reference sequence). This CDR3 has 15 residues. Between the trimmed V and J ends, which lost 0 bases and 4 bases, there was a span of 13 bases.

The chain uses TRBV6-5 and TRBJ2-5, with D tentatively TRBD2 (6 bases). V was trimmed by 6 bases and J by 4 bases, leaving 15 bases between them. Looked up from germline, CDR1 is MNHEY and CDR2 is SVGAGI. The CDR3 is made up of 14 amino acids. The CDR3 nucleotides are TGTGCCAGCAGCCACTCCCCCGGGGGAGAGACCCAGTACTTC. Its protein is CASSHSPGGETQYF.

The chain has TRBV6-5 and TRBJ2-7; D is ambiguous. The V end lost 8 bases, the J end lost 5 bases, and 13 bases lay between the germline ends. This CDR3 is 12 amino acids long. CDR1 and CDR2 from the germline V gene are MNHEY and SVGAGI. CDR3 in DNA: TGTGCCAGCGGGGAAATTCACCACGAGCAGTACTTC. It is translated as CASGEIHHEQYF.

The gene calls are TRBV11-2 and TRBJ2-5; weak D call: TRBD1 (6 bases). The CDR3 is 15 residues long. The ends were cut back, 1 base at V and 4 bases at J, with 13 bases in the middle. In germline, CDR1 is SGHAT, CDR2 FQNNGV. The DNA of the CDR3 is TGTGCCAGCAGCTTAGGAGCAGGGGCAGGAGAGACCCAGTACTTC. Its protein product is CASSLGAGAGETQYF.

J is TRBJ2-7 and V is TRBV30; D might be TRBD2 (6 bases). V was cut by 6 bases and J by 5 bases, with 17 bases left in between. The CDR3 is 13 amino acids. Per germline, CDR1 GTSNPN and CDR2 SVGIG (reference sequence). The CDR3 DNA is TGTGCCTGCCCAACCCCCGGGGGACACGAGCAGTACTTC. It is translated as CACPTPGGHEQYF.

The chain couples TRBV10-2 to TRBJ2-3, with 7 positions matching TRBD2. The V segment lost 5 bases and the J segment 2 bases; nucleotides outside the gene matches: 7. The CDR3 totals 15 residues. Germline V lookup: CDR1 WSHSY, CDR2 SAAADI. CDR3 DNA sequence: TGCGCCAGCAGTTGGCTAGCGGCAACCACAGATACGCAGTATTTT. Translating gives CASSWLAATTDTQYF.

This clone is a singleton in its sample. CDR3 DNA: TGTGCCAGCAGCTTAGAGGGAACCGGCACTGAAGCTTTCTTT. Its protein is CASSLEGTGTEAFF. This sequence joins TRBV13 and TRBJ1-1; D call uncertain. Trimming stripped 1 base from V and 4 bases from J, with 10 bases between. Germline CDR1 PRHDT, CDR2 FYEKMQ (reference sequence). CDR3 length equals 14 residues.

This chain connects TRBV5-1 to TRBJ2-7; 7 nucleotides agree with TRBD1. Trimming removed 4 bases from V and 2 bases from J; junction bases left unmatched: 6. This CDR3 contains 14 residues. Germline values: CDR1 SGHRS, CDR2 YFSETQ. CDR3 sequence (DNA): TGCGCCAGCAGCCTAAACAGGGGTGCCTACGAGCAGTACTTC. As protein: CASSLNRGAYEQYF.

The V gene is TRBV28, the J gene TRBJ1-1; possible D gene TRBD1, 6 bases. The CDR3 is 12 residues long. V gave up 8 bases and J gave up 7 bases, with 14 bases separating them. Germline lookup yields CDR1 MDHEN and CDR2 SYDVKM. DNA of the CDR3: TGTGCCAGCCGCGCAGGGGTCCTTGAAGCTTTCTTT. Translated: CASRAGVLEAFF.

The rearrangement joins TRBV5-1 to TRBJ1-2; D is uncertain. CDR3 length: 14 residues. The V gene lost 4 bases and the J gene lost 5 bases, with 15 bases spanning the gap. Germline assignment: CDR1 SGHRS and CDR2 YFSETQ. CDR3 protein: CASSPDRSGYGYTF. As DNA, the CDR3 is TGCGCCAGCAGCCCGGACCGATCCGGTTATGGCTACACCTTC.

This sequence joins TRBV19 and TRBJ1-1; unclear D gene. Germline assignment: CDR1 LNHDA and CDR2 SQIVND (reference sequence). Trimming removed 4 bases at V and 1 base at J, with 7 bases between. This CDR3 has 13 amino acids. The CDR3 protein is CASSTTANTEAFF. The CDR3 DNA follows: TGTGCCAGTAGTACAACCGCGAACACTGAAGCTTTCTTT.

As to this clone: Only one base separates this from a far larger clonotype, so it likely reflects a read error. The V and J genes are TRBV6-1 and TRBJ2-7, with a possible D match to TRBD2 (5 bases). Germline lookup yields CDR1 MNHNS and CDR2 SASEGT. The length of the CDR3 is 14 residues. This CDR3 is CVSSGRGSAYEQYF. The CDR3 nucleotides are TGTGTCAGCAGTGGCAGAGGTAGCGCCTACGAGCAGTACTTC.

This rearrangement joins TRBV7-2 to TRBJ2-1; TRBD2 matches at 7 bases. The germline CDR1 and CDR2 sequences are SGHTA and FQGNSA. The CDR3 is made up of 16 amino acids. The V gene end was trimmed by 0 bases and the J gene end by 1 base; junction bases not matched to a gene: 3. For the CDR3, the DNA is TGTGCCAGCAGCTTAGCTAGCGGGTCTTCCTACAATGAGCAGTTCTTC. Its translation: CASSLASGSSYNEQFF.

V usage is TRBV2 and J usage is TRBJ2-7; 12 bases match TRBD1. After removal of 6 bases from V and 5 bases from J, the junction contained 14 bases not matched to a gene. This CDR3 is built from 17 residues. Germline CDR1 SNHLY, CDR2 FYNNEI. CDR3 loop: CASSLVSGDRGQDEQYF. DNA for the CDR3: TGTGCCAGCAGCTTGGTGTCGGGGGACAGGGGGCAAGACGAGCAGTACTTC.

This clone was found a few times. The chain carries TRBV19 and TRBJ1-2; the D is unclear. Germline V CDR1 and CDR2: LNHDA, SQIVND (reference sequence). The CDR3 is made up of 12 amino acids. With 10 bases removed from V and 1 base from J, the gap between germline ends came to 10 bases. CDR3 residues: CATRGDNYGYTF. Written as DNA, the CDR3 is TGTGCCACCAGAGGCGATAACTATGGCTACACCTTC. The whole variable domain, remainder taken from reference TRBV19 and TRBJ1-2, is DGGITQSPKYLFRKEGQNVTLSCEQNLNHDAMYWYRQDPGQGLRLIYYSQIVNDFQKGDIAEGYSVSREKKESFPLTVTSAQKNPTAFYLCATRGDNYGYTFGSGTRLTVV.

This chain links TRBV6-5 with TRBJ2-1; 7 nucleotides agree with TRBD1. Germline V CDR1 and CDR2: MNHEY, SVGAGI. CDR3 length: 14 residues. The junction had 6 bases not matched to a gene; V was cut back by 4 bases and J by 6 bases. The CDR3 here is CASSLAQGFNEQFF. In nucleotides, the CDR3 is TGTGCCAGCAGTTTGGCACAGGGGTTCAATGAGCAGTTCTTC.

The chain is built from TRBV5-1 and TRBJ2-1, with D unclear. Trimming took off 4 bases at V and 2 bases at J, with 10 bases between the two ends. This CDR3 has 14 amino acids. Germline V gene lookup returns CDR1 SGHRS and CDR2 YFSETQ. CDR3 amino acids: CASSDSWTYNEQFF. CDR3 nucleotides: TGCGCCAGCAGCGATTCGTGGACCTACAATGAGCAGTTCTTC.

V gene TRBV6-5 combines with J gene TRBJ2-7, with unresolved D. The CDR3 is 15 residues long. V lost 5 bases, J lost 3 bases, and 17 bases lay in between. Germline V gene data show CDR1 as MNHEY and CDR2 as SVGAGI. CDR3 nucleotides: TGTGCCAGCAGTATCTCGCCGGCGACGAACTACGAGCAGTACTTC. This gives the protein CASSISPATNYEQYF.

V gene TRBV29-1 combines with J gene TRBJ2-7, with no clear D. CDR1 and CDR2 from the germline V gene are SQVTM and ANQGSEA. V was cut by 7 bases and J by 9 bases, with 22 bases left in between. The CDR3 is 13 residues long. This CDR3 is CSAALSKDDAQYF. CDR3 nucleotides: TGCAGCGCAGCACTGTCCAAGGATGACGCGCAGTACTTC.